This T cell receptor beta chain comes out of a study of identical twins. Remarks on this clonotype: Its target is not known.

TCRdb passed the 5' RACE reads through MiXCR, listing each CDR3 protein once. This table has roughly 350,000 distinct CDR3 sequences, around an eighth appearing once. Study-wide results and caveats: Researchers reported weaker excess twin sharing in beta out-of-frame sequences. Zero-insertion analyses were open to partial confounding by invariant MAIT and iNKT cells.

A further study also used this sample, focusing on yellow fever vaccine responses in identical twins.

The sequence derives from a woman between 18 and 29 years old in good health. The sequenced material came from CD8+ T cells sorted from blood.

This chain's CDR3 is CASSLWVRGFAGELFF. Here the CDR3 DNA reads TGTGCCAGCAGTTTATGGGTCAGGGGGTTCGCCGGGGAGCTGTTTTTT. The genes are TRBV27 and TRBJ2-2; 7 nucleotides match TRBD1. V was pared by 1 base and J by 6 bases, with 8 bases of the junction left unmatched. The length of the CDR3 is 16 residues. Germline CDR1 MNHEY, CDR2 SMNVEV (reference sequence).